Presented here are 14 T cell receptor beta chains from one specimen sequenced in a study of blood T cell repertoires in COVID-19. Measured with immunoSEQ multiplex PCR; TCRdb has only the in-frame clones, and not every one. Of roughly 20,000 clones in the sample, 85% to 90% are singletons; the top ten hold approximately 12%. Sequencing was performed on peripheral blood. These receptors were obtained from a human donor in a cohort sampled during active COVID-19.

The CDR3 loop is CASSETYGTGSNEQFF. The CDR3 bases are TGTGCCAGCAGTGAAACTTACGGGACAGGGTCCAATGAGCAGTTCTTC. The J gene is TRBJ2-1, the V gene TRBV6-1, with 9 nucleotides matching TRBD1. J gave up 6 bases and V 2 bases, and 8 bases lay outside the gene matches. Germline CDR1 is MNHNS and CDR2 is SASEGT. The CDR3 is 16 residues long.

The rearrangement uses TRBV12-3 or TRBV12-4 and TRBJ2-5; D may be TRBD1 (6 bases). There are 12 residues in the CDR3. V lost 7 bases and J lost 2, with 8 bases in between. The CDR3 DNA follows: TGTGCCAGCAAGGGGGATCAAGAGACCCAGTACTTC. Translated: CASKGDQETQYF.

This clone was detected only once. This chain uses TRBV27 with TRBJ2-7; no clear D gene. The V end lost 2 bases, the J end lost 4 bases, and 15 bases lay between the germline ends. This CDR3 spans 15 amino acids. Germline values: CDR1 MNHEY, CDR2 SMNVEV (reference sequence). CDR3 residues: CASSLAADPRYEQYF. DNA of the CDR3: TGTGCCAGCAGTTTAGCGGCGGATCCTAGGTACGAGCAGTACTTC.

The rearrangement links TRBV9 to TRBJ1-2; D call uncertain. CDR1 is SGDLS, CDR2 YYNGEE, per germline. V lost 0 bases to trimming and J lost 8 bases, with 20 bases between them. The CDR3 length is 16 residues. CDR3 sequence reads: CASSVGPPTLAGGYTF. The CDR3, as DNA: TGTGCCAGCAGCGTAGGTCCACCTACGTTGGCGGGGGGCTACACCTTC.

This clone was counted a single time. V usage is TRBV15 and J usage is TRBJ2-3, with D maybe TRBD2 (5 bases). CDR3 length equals 15 residues. CDR1 is LNHNV, CDR2 YYDKDF, per germline (reference sequence). Between the trimmed V and J ends, which lost 5 bases and 1 base, there was a span of 13 bases. CDR3 region: CATSPTRGGTDTQYF. The CDR3 nucleotides read TGTGCCACCAGCCCTACCCGGGGTGGCACAGATACGCAGTATTTT.

V is TRBV7-8 and J is TRBJ1-2; no clear D. The CDR3 contains 14 residues. Germline V CDR1 and CDR2: SGHVS, FQNEAQ. V dropped 1 base and J dropped 3 bases, with 9 bases sitting between them. This CDR3 is CASSLVLEYYGYTF. The CDR3 DNA reads as TGTGCCAGCAGCTTAGTGCTGGAGTACTATGGCTACACCTTC. The full variable domain, completed using reference TRBV7-8 and TRBJ1-2, is GAGVSQSPRYKVAKRGQDVALRCDPISGHVSLFWYQQALGQGPEFLTYFQNEAQLDKSGLPSDRFFAERPEGSVSTLKIQRTQQEDSAVYLCASSLVLEYYGYTFGSGTRLTVV.

The genes are TRBV7-2 and TRBJ2-3; 7 positions agree with TRBD1. The CDR3 spans 13 residues. V dropped 4 bases and J dropped 4; count of bases not matched to a gene: 2. CDR1 is SGHTA, CDR2 FQGNSA, per germline. The CDR3 spells CASSSRGPDTQYF. As DNA, the CDR3 is TGTGCCAGCAGCTCGAGGGGGCCAGATACGCAGTATTTT.

The gene calls are TRBV16 and TRBJ2-3, with 9 bases aligning to TRBD1. After removal of 5 bases from V and 3 bases from J, the junction contained 3 bases not matched to a gene. CDR1 KGHSY and CDR2 FQNENV come from the germline V gene. The CDR3 length is 14 residues. The chain's CDR3 is CASSSDRGTDTQYF. CDR3 DNA: TGTGCCAGCAGCTCGGACAGGGGAACAGATACGCAGTATTTT.

The chain couples TRBV7-8 to TRBJ2-3; TRBD2 is a possible D gene (5 bases). The CDR3 has 15 residues. CDR1 is SGHVS, CDR2 FQNEAQ, per germline. V lost 6 bases and J lost 2, with 15 bases in between. The CDR3 loop is CASSSSGSLTDTQYF. Here the CDR3 DNA reads TGTGCCAGCAGTTCCAGCGGATCCCTCACAGATACGCAGTATTTT.

The chain joins TRBV7-6 to TRBJ2-1, with TRBD2 matching over 9 bases. The CDR3 covers 15 residues. CDR1 and CDR2 (germline): SGHVS, FNYEAQ. Losses at the gene ends were 1 base for V and 8 bases for J; bases not matched to a gene: 6. The CDR3: CASSLGGGRADEQFF. The CDR3 DNA is TGTGCCAGCAGCTTAGGGGGCGGGAGGGCAGATGAGCAGTTCTTC.

This chain joins TRBV6-5 and TRBJ1-5, with D possibly TRBD1 on 5 matching bases. Germline CDR1 reads MNHEY; CDR2 reads SVGAGI. This CDR3 has 13 residues. Trimming cost V 6 bases and J 5 bases, with 11 bases left between them. The CDR3 DNA sequence: TGTGCCAGCAGCAACGGGGGTGATCAGCCCCAGCATTTT. Translation gives CASSNGGDQPQHF.

The chain joins TRBV11-2 to TRBJ2-7; maybe TRBD1 (5 bases). This CDR3 comprises 15 residues. V was clipped by 1 base and J by 1 base, with 11 bases between them. CDR1 is SGHAT, CDR2 FQNNGV, per germline. CDR3 amino acids: CASSLGQGSSYEQYF. CDR3 nucleotide sequence: TGTGCCAGCAGCTTAGGGCAGGGTAGTTCCTACGAGCAGTACTTC.

The chain combines TRBV7-2 with TRBJ2-1, with TRBD2 matching 15 bases. V was pared by 5 bases and J by 6 bases, with 5 bases of the junction left unmatched. CDR1 and CDR2 from the germline V gene are SGHTA and FQGNSA. This CDR3 spans 16 amino acids. The CDR3 here is CASSRRGLAGGNEQFF. CDR3 sequence (DNA): TGTGCCAGCAGCCGTAGGGGACTAGCGGGAGGCAATGAGCAGTTCTTC.

The rearrangement uses TRBV7-2 and TRBJ1-2; 7 nucleotides align to TRBD1. Germline V gene data show CDR1 as SGHTA and CDR2 as FQGNSA. V lost 6 bases and J lost 0; bases outside the gene matches: 4. The CDR3 is made up of 14 amino acids. CDR3 sequence: CASSPGTANYGYTF. CDR3 in DNA: TGTGCCAGCAGTCCCGGGACAGCTAACTATGGCTACACCTTC.